The subject of this entry is one T cell receptor beta chain. Germline V lookup: CDR1 SGHNT, CDR2 YYREEE (reference sequence). V lost 4 bases and J 4 bases, leaving 20 bases between the germline ends. CDR3 length equals 16 residues. This specimen comes from a study of blood T cell repertoires in COVID-19. Study context: Acute and convalescent COVID-19 specimens originated in the United States, Italy and Spain. In each case, the material was cDNA or gDNA derived from T cells, B-cell-depleted T cells, or PBMCs.

Produced via immunoSEQ multiplex PCR; TCRdb's table is partial and in-frame only. The sample consists of under 200,000 clones, 70% to 90% of them appearing once. This receptor was identified in a man aged 35 to 55 with active or convalescent COVID-19. Sequenced sample: peripheral blood. The chain links TRBV5-4 to TRBJ1-2; D is possibly TRBD1 (6 bases). This CDR3 reads CASSRIGQKGIYGYTF. In nucleotides, the CDR3 is TGTGCCAGCAGCCGAATAGGACAGAAAGGGATCTATGGCTACACCTTC.